Shown below are 4 T cell receptor beta chains from a single sample sequenced in a study of technical replicates of blood from a handful of donors (dated by TCRdb to between 2016 and 2019). The library was made by the immunoSEQ multiplex PCR assay. What TCRdb holds here is the immuneACCESS table cut down to in-frame rearrangements. Part of the clones is not present; checked against another copy, under half of the missing clones reflect an unresolved V gene, and the others are unexplained. This sample is represented by 60,000 or so clones; about 87% of them were singletons. Around 5.5% of the sample lies in the top ten. The sequencing input was PBMCs. The receptors were sampled from a human donor in good health. Some clones in this sample may be carry-over from other donors' samples.

The chain carries TRBV27 and TRBJ2-3, with 7 positions matching TRBD2. The germline V gene has CDR1 MNHEY and CDR2 SMNVEV (reference sequence). The trim removed 4 bases at V and 2 bases at J, leaving 3 bases unmatched. The CDR3 is 14 residues long. The CDR3 is CASSSGGNTDTQYF. The CDR3 DNA follows: TGTGCCAGCAGTTCGGGGGGAAACACAGATACGCAGTATTTT.

This chain links TRBV7-9 with TRBJ2-7; D perhaps matches TRBD2 (6 bases). V lost 3 bases to trimming and J lost 4 bases, with 13 bases between them. CDR1 is SEHNR, CDR2 FQNEAQ, per germline (reference sequence). CDR3 length: 14 residues. The CDR3 reads CASSFGGSGYEQYF. CDR3 DNA: TGTGCCAGCAGCTTTGGGGGGAGTGGGTACGAGCAGTACTTC.

V and J are TRBV5-8 and TRBJ1-5; maybe TRBD1 (5 bases). The germline gives CDR1 SGHTS, CDR2 YDEGEE. The CDR3 is 16 residues long. V was trimmed by 4 bases and J by 6 bases, leaving 20 bases between them. The DNA for the CDR3 is TGTGCCAGCAGCCAGTTTCCGGGGGTTAGGAGTCAGCCCCAGCATTTT. Translation gives CASSQFPGVRSQPQHF. The full variable domain, with the rest looked up from reference TRBV5-8 and TRBJ1-5, is EAGVTQSPTHLIKTRGQQATLRCSPISGHTSVYWYQQALGLGLQFLLWYDEGEERNRGNFPPRFSGRQFPNYSSELNVNALELEDSALYLCASSQFPGVRSQPQHFGDGTRLSIL.

This sequence joins TRBV6-4 and TRBJ1-1, with TRBD1 as a possible D gene (6 bases). The CDR3 is 17 amino acids. Germline assignment: CDR1 MRHNA and CDR2 SNTAGT. V was clipped by 3 bases and J by 3 bases, with 20 bases between them. The CDR3 DNA is TGTGCCAGCAGTGAGGTTCCGGGACACGAATTCGACACTGAAGCTTTCTTT. It is translated as CASSEVPGHEFDTEAFF.